The clone carrying this T cell receptor beta chain showed up just a few times. The conserved phenylalanine or tryptophan normally closing the CDR3 is absent here, so this likely arose from a read error. The DNA is omitted, as the CDR3 cannot be located on it reliably, and the CDR3 follows TCRdb's listing. The data originate from a study of cytomegalovirus exposure and HLA in healthy donors. The CDR3 has 14 residues if both end residues are counted. CDR1 is MNHNY, CDR2 SVGAGI, per germline (reference sequence). PCR amplification relied on 60 Vbeta primers (plus 13 Jbeta primers). Profiling relied on immunoSEQ multiplex PCR, and the TCRdb table lists in-frame clones only, not all of them. This sample has around 130,000 clones; roughly 8.3% occur once, and the top ten carry 5.5%.

Sequencing used PBMCs. The TCR sequence derives from a man aged 35-49 years in good health and CMV-seronegative. J is TRBJ1-5 and V is TRBV6-6; TRBD1 reflects the table's D call only, with no check against the DNA. CDR3: CASRQGGSNQPKHL.